This TCR beta chain was recovered during a study of OX40 agonist ivuxolimab in advanced cancers. Study-level background: The study enrolled dose-escalation patients with hepatocellular carcinoma, melanoma, renal cell or head and neck cancer. Study-level results: Several nonresponders also turned out to have low normalized T-cell clonal expansion. At 0.1 to 3.0 mg/kg and by week 6, CD4+ and CD8+ T cells in the blood had expanded clonally.

The CDR3 covers 15 residues. Germline CDR1 reads SGHRS; CDR2 reads YFSETQ. Trimming stripped 0 bases from V and 0 bases from J, with 8 bases between. TCRdb's table, derived via immunoSEQ multiplex PCR, lists solely in-frame clones and lacks some. The sample records about 74,000 clones, approximately 79% being singletons. Notes on this clone: As yet, its antigen is unknown. The sample carries other DNA sequences with the same CDR3.

The V and J genes are TRBV5-1 and TRBJ2-3; no clear D gene. This sequence originates from an adult with an advanced solid tumor such as melanoma, head and neck, liver or kidney cancer. Sequenced here: CD4+ or CD8+ T cells sorted from blood, sampled in a trial of the OX40 agonist ivuxolimab. CDR3 sequence (DNA): TGCGCCAGCAGCTTGGAAGGAGCTAGCACAGATACGCAGTATTTT. It encodes CASSLEGASTDTQYF.